Below, one T cell receptor beta chain is given with its context. The data derive from a study of blood T cell repertoires in COVID-19. This CDR3 has 16 residues. The ends were cut back, 5 bases at V and 0 bases at J, with 16 bases in the middle. The germline V gene has CDR1 LNHNV and CDR2 YYDKDF (reference sequence). Clones were read by immunoSEQ multiplex PCR, and TCRdb kept only the in-frame ones, dropping some. The data hold about 370,000 clones, with about 90% observed a single time. The chain is built from TRBV15 and TRBJ1-2, with D unclear. The sequence came from a woman in her twenties or thirties with COVID-19, enrolled during active disease. Sequenced input: peripheral blood. The CDR3 nucleotides are TGTGCCACCAGCTATTACGGACTGGGGACTAACTATGGCTACACCTTC. It translates to CATSYYGLGTNYGYTF.